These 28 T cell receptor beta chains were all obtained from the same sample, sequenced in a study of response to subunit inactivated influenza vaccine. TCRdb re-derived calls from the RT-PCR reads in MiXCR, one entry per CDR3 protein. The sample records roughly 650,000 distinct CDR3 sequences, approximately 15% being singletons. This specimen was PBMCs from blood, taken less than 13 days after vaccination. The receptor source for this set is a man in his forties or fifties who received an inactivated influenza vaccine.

The CDR3 loop is CASSLGDTPTEAFF. Here the CDR3 DNA reads TGTGCCAGCAGCTTAGGGGACACCCCAACTGAAGCTTTCTTT. The V call is TRBV7-9, the J call TRBJ1-1; D perhaps matches TRBD1 (6 bases). Germline loops: CDR1 SEHNR, CDR2 FQNEAQ (reference sequence). V was pared by 1 base and J by 5 bases, with 11 bases between. The CDR3 runs 14 residues.

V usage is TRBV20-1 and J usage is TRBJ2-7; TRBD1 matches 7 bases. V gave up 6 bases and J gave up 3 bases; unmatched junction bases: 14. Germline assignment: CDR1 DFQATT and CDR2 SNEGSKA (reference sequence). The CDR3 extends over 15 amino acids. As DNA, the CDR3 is TGCAGTGCCACCCGAACAGGGGAGAAAATCTACGAGCAGTACTTC. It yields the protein CSATRTGEKIYEQYF.

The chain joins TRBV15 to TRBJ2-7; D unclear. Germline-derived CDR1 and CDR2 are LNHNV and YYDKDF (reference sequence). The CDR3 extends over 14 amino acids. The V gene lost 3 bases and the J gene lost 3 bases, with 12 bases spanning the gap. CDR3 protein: CATSRSGQFYEQYF. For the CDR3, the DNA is TGTGCCACCAGCAGGAGTGGGCAATTCTACGAGCAGTACTTC. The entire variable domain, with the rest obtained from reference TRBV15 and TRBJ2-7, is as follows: DAMVIQNPRYQVTQFGKPVTLSCSQTLNHNVMYWYQQKSSQAPKLLFHYYDKDFNNEADTPDNFQSRRPNTSFCFLDIRSPGLGDTAMYLCATSRSGQFYEQYFGPGTRLTVT.

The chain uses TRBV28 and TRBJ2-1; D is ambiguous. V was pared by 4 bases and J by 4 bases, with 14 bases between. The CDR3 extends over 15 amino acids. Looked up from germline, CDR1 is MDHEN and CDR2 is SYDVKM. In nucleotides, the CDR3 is TGTGCCAGCAGTTCAACCAAAAGAAATTACAATGAGCAGTTCTTC. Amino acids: CASSSTKRNYNEQFF.

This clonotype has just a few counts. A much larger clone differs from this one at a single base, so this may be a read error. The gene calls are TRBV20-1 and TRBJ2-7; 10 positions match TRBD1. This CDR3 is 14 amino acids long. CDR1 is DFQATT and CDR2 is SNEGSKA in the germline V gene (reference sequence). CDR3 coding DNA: TGCAGTGCTAGACGACCGGACAGGGGGTACGAGCACTACTTC. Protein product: CSARRPDRGYEHYF.

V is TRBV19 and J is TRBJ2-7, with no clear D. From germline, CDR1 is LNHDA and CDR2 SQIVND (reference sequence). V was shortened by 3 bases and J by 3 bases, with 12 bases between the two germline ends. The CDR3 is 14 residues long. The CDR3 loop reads CASSITPRDYEQYF. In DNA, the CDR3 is TGTGCCAGTAGTATTACCCCCAGAGACTACGAGCAGTACTTC.

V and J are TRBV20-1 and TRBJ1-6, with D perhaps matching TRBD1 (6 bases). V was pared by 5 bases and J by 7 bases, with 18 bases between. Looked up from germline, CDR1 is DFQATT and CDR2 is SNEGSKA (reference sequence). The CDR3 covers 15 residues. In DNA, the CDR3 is TGCAGTGCTGACCCCGGGGCAGGGGTGAATTCACCCCTCCACTTT. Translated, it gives CSADPGAGVNSPLHF.

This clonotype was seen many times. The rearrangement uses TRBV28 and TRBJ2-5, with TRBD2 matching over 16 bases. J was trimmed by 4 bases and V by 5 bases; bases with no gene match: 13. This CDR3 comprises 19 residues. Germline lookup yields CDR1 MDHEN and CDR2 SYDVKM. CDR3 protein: CASSAVGTSGGAFRETQYF. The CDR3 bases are TGTGCCAGCAGTGCGGTCGGGACTAGCGGGGGGGCATTTAGAGAGACCCAGTACTTC.

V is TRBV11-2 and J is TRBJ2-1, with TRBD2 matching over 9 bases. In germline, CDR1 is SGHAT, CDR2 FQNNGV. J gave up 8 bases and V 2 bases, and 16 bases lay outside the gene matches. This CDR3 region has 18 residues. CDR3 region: CASSLPSSGAPLLDEQFF. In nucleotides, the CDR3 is TGTGCCAGCAGCTTACCCTCTAGCGGGGCCCCCCTACTGGATGAGCAGTTCTTC.

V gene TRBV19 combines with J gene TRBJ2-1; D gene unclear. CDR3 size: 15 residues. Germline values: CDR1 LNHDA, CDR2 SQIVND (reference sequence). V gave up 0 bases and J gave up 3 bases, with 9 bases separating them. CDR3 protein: CASSIEQPGYNEQFF. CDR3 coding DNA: TGTGCCAGTAGTATAGAACAACCTGGCTACAATGAGCAGTTCTTC.

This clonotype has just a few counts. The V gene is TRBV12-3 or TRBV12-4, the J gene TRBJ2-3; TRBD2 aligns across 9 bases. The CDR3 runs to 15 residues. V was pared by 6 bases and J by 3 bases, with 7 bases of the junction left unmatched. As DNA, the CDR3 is TGTGCCAGCAGCTTTAGCGGGAGAATGACAGATACGCAGTATTTT. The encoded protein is CASSFSGRMTDTQYF.

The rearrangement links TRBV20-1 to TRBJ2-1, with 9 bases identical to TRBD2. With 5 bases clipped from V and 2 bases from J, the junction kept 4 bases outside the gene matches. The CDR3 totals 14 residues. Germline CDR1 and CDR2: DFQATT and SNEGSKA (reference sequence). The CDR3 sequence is CSAWASGTYNEQFF. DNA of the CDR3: TGCAGTGCTTGGGCTAGCGGGACCTACAATGAGCAGTTCTTC.

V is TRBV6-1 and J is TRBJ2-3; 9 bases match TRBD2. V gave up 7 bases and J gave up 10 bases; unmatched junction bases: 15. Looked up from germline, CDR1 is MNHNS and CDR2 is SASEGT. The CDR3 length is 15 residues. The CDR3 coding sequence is TGTGCCAGCACCGAAGGGACAGCGGGAGGCAGGGCGCAGTATTTT. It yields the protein CASTEGTAGGRAQYF.

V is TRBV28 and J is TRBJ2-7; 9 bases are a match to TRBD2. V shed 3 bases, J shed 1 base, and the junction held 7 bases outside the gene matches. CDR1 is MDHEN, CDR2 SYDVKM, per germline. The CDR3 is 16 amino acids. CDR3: CASSFHLAGLSYEQYF. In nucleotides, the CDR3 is TGTGCCAGCAGTTTCCATCTAGCGGGACTTTCCTACGAGCAGTACTTC.

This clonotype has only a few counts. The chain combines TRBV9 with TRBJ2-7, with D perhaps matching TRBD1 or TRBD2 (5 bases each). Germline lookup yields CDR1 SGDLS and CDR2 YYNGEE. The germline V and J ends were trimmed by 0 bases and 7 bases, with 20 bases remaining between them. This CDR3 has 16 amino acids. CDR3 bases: TGTGCCAGCAGCGTAGGTGTCGGGGTCAGGGCAGCGGAGCAGTACTTC. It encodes CASSVGVGVRAAEQYF. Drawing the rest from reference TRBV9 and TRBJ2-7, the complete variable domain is DSGVTQTPKHLITATGQRVTLRCSPRSGDLSVYWYQQSLDQGLQFLIQYYNGEERAKGNILERFSAQQFPDLHSELNLSSLELGDSALYFCASSVGVGVRAAEQYFGPGTRLTVT.

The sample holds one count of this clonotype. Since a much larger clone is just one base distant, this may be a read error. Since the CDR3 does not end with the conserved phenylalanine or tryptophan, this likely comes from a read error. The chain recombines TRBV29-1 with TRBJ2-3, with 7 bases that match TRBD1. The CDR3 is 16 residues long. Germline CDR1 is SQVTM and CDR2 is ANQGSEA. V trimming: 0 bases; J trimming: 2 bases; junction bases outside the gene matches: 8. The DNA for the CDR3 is TGCAGCGTTGAAGACCTGGCCAGGGGGATCACAGATACGCAGTATTAT. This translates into CSVEDLARGITDTQYY.

CDR3: CASPPGGHPSSGANVLTF. As DNA, the CDR3 is TGTGCCAGCCCCCCTGGGGGACATCCGAGCTCTGGGGCCAACGTCCTGACTTTC. This chain links TRBV11-2 with TRBJ2-6; TRBD1 might be the D (6 bases). V was cut by 8 bases and J by 0 bases, with 20 bases left in between. From germline, CDR1 is SGHAT and CDR2 FQNNGV. The CDR3 covers 18 residues.

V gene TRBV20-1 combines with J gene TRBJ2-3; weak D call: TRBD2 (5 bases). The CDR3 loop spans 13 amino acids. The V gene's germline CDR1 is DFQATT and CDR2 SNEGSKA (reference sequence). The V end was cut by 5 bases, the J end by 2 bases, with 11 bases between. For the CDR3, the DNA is TGCAGTGCTGGACTGACCGCCACAGATACGCAGTATTTT. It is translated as CSAGLTATDTQYF.

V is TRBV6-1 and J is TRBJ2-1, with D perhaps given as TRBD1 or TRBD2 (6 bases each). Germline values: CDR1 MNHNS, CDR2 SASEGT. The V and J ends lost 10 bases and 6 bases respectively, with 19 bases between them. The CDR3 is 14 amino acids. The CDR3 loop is CATYRGASSNEQFF. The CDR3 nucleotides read TGTGCCACTTATAGGGGGGCCTCTAGCAATGAGCAGTTCTTC.

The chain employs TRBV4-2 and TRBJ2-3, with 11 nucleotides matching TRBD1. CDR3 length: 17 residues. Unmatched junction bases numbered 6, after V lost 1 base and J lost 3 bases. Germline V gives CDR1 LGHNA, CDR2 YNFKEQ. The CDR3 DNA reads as TGTGCCAGCAGCCAAGTTCCGGGACAGGGGGAGACAGATACGCAGTATTTT. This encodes CASSQVPGQGETDTQYF.

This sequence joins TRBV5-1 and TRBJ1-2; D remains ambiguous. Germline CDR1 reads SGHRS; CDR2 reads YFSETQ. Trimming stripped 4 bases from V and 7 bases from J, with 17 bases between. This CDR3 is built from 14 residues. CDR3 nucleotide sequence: TGCGCCAGCAGCAGAACCGGACTGCCCTTTGGCTACACCTTC. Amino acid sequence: CASSRTGLPFGYTF.

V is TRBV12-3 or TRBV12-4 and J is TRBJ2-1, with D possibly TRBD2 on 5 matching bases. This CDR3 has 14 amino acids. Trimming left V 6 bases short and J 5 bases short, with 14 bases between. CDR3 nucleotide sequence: TGTGCCAGCAGGCCCACTGGACTTAACAATGAGCAGTTCTTC. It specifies CASRPTGLNNEQFF.

The CDR3 DNA reads as TGCGCCAGCAGCCAAGATCTGGGAGCAGGGTCTGAAGCTTTCTTT. It specifies CASSQDLGAGSEAFF. The chain links TRBV4-3 to TRBJ1-1; D is perhaps TRBD1 (5 bases). Trimming left V 0 bases short and J 6 bases short, with 14 bases between. The germline gives CDR1 LGHNA, CDR2 YSLEER. This CDR3 has 15 amino acids.

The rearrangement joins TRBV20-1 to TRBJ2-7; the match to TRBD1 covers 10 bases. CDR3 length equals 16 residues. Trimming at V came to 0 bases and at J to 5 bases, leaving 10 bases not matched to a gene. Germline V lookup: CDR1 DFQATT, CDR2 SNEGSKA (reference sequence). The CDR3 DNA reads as TGCAGTGCTAGAGATCCGTGGGGACAGGGGCTCGACGAGCAGTACTTC. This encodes CSARDPWGQGLDEQYF.

The CDR3 DNA reads as TGTGCCAGTCAGCTCTCGGGAGGGAGCGAGCAGTACTTC. Its protein product is CASQLSGGSEQYF. The chain is built from TRBV28 and TRBJ2-7; 8 bases match TRBD2. V shed 9 bases, J shed 6 bases, and the junction held 10 bases outside the gene matches. Germline CDR1 and CDR2: MDHEN and SYDVKM. CDR3 length equals 13 residues.

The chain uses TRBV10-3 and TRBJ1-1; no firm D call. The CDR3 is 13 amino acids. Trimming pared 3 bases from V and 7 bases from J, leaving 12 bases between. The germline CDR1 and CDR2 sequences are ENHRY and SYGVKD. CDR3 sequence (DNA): TGTGCCATCAGTGACGGGTCGGCCAATGAAGCTTTCTTT. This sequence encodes CAISDGSANEAFF.

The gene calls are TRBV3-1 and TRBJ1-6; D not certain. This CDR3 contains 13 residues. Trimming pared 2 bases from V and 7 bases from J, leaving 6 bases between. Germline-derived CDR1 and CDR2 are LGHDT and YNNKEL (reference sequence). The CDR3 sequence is CASSQQVNSPLHF. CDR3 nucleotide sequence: TGTGCCAGCAGCCAACAAGTCAATTCACCCCTCCACTTT.

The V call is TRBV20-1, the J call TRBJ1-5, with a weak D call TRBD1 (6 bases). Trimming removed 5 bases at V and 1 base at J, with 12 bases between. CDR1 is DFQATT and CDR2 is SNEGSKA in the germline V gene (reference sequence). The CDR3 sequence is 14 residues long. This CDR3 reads CSAPQGKSNQPQHF. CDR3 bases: TGCAGTGCTCCCCAGGGGAAAAGCAATCAGCCCCAGCATTTT.